What follows are 23 T cell receptor beta chains derived from one specimen sequenced in a study of naive and memory T cell subsets. Two oligonucleotides, mixed equimolar, formed the beta constant-region primer covering TRBC1 and TRBC2. The ligated cDNA underwent four PCR rounds using SP2 and nested alpha and beta constant-region primers. TCRdb reanalysed the UMI-ligation and nested PCR reads using MiXCR and keeps one entry per CDR3 protein. The data hold 80,000 to 95,000 distinct CDR3 sequences, with around 9% observed a single time. The sequenced sample consisted of naive CD8+ T cells from blood. The receptor set was obtained from a human donor in good health.

Only a few counts were recorded for this clonotype. The chain links TRBV6-2 or TRBV6-3 to TRBJ2-3; D gene ambiguous. Germline V gives CDR1 MNHEY, CDR2 SVGEGT. V was trimmed by 5 bases and J by 2 bases, leaving 11 bases between them. CDR3 size: 14 residues. The CDR3 protein is CASSRSVDTDTQYF. The CDR3 coding sequence is TGTGCCAGCAGTCGGAGCGTAGACACAGATACGCAGTATTTT.

This clonotype was detected only a few times. The chain couples TRBV11-1 to TRBJ2-7; 10 nucleotides line up with TRBD1. The CDR3 runs 15 residues. Germline V gives CDR1 SGHAT, CDR2 FQDESV (reference sequence). J was trimmed by 2 bases and V by 2 bases; bases with no gene match: 3. CDR3 sequence: CASSLRTGGTYEQYF. DNA for the CDR3: TGTGCCAGCAGCTTAAGGACAGGGGGGACCTACGAGCAGTACTTC.

This clonotype was recorded many times. The chain combines TRBV12-3 or TRBV12-4 with TRBJ2-3; D not certain. The CDR3 has 12 residues. Trimming stripped 7 bases from V and 2 bases from J, with 7 bases between. CDR3 amino acids: CASTAATDTQYF. The DNA of the CDR3 is TGTGCCAGCACCGCCGCCACAGATACGCAGTATTTT.

The chain links TRBV7-9 to TRBJ2-3; 7 bases line up with TRBD2. V lost 8 bases and J lost 4; bases outside the gene matches: 3. The CDR3 sequence is 12 residues long. CDR1 is SEHNR and CDR2 is FQNEAQ in the germline V gene (reference sequence). In DNA form, the CDR3 reads TGTGCCAGCGCGGGAGACCCAGATACGCAGTATTTT. Protein sequence: CASAGDPDTQYF.

This chain joins TRBV3-1 and TRBJ2-1; maybe TRBD2 (6 bases). This CDR3 spans 19 amino acids. Trimming shortened V by 0 bases and J by 2 bases, and 20 bases separated the two germline ends. Per the germline V gene, CDR1 is LGHDT and CDR2 is YNNKEL (reference sequence). The CDR3 here is CASSQEWGRWGETYNEQFF. The CDR3 bases are TGTGCCAGCAGCCAAGAATGGGGAAGGTGGGGGGAAACCTACAATGAGCAGTTCTTC.

The chain carries TRBV7-9 and TRBJ2-7, with D perhaps assigned TRBD1 or TRBD2 (5 bases each). Looked up from germline, CDR1 is SEHNR and CDR2 is FQNEAQ (reference sequence). Trimming shortened V by 1 base and J by 3 bases, and 13 bases separated the two germline ends. The CDR3 runs to 15 residues. CDR3 amino acids: CASSLVGAPHYEQYF. The CDR3 DNA follows: TGTGCCAGCAGCTTAGTCGGGGCACCGCACTACGAGCAGTACTTC.

V gene TRBV13 combines with J gene TRBJ2-3, with D perhaps assigned TRBD1 or TRBD2 (5 bases each). The V gene's germline CDR1 is PRHDT and CDR2 FYEKMQ (reference sequence). Trimming stripped 3 bases from V and 4 bases from J, with 8 bases between. The length of the CDR3 is 13 residues. CDR3 in amino acids: CASSLGDADTQYF. For the CDR3, the DNA is TGTGCCAGCAGCTTGGGGGATGCAGATACGCAGTATTTT.

At least ten counts were recorded for this clonotype. The gene calls are TRBV6-6 and TRBJ1-5; D perhaps matches TRBD1 (5 bases). Germline loops: CDR1 MNHNY, CDR2 SVGAGI (reference sequence). Between the trimmed V and J ends, which lost 1 base and 4 bases, there was a span of 8 bases. CDR3 size: 14 residues. This CDR3 reads CASSYFPGNQPQHF. The CDR3 nucleotides are TGTGCCAGCAGTTACTTTCCAGGGAATCAGCCCCAGCATTTT.

CDR3 DNA: TGTGCCAGCAGTCCCGGGACAGTAAATGGCTACACCTTC. Protein sequence: CASSPGTVNGYTF. The chain combines TRBV12-3 or TRBV12-4 with TRBJ1-2; 7 nucleotides line up with TRBD1. V lost 5 bases, J lost 6 bases, and 6 bases stayed unmatched. The CDR3 runs 13 residues.

This chain uses TRBV6-2 or TRBV6-3 with TRBJ2-7; 14 bases are a match to TRBD2. In germline, CDR1 is MNHEY, CDR2 SVGEGT. Trimming cost V 0 bases and J 2 bases; bases outside gene matches: 3. The length of the CDR3 is 17 residues. In DNA form, the CDR3 reads TGTGCCAGCAGTTACTCGGGACTAGCGGGAGAGCCCTACGAGCAGTACTTC. Its translation is CASSYSGLAGEPYEQYF.

This chain uses TRBV4-1 with TRBJ2-7, with D perhaps TRBD1 (5 bases). CDR1 is MGHRA, CDR2 YSYEKL, per germline. CDR3 length equals 14 residues. V was clipped by 4 bases and J by 5 bases, with 15 bases between them. The CDR3 spells CASSPRTGPDEQYF. The CDR3 DNA is TGCGCCAGCAGCCCCAGAACAGGCCCCGACGAGCAGTACTTC.

The J gene is TRBJ2-7, the V gene TRBV28, with 8 positions matching TRBD1. The CDR3 contains 15 residues. Germline V gene lookup returns CDR1 MDHEN and CDR2 SYDVKM. The V and J ends lost 5 bases and 2 bases, in that order; junction bases with no gene match: 8. DNA of the CDR3: TGTGCCAGCAGTCCCGGGACAGGTCTGGCCTACGAGCAGTACTTC. Translation gives CASSPGTGLAYEQYF. Supplemented by reference TRBV28 and TRBJ2-7, the full variable domain reads DVKVTQSSRYLVKRTGEKVFLECVQDMDHENMFWYRQDPGLGLRLIYFSYDVKMKEKGDIPEGYSVSREKKERFSLILESASTNQTSMYLCASSPGTGLAYEQYFGPGTRLTVT.

In this sample, this clonotype turned up a few times. The chain carries TRBV5-5 and TRBJ2-3, with D possibly being TRBD2 (5 bases). The CDR3 runs to 17 residues. Trimming cost V 0 bases and J 4 bases, with 18 bases left between them. The germline V gene has CDR1 SGHKS and CDR2 YYEKEE (reference sequence). CDR3 DNA: TGTGCCAGCAGCTTGGTTGATCGGGGAAAGAACGCAGATACGCAGTATTTT. Its protein product is CASSLVDRGKNADTQYF.

V gene TRBV3-1 combines with J gene TRBJ2-3, with 9 bases identical to TRBD2. The CDR3 runs to 16 residues. J lost 2 bases, V lost 1 base, and 4 bases had no gene match. In germline, CDR1 is LGHDT, CDR2 YNNKEL (reference sequence). The CDR3 nucleotides read TGTGCCAGCAGCCAAGGACTAGCGGCCTACACAGATACGCAGTATTTT. Its translation: CASSQGLAAYTDTQYF.

The rearrangement joins TRBV20-1 to TRBJ2-1; 7 bases match TRBD2. Germline CDR1 reads DFQATT; CDR2 reads SNEGSKA (reference sequence). J lost 8 bases, V lost 6 bases, and 10 bases had no gene match. This CDR3 has 13 amino acids. CDR3 loop: CSAMREPTDEQFF. The CDR3 DNA follows: TGCAGTGCGATGCGGGAGCCCACAGATGAGCAGTTCTTC.

The rearrangement uses TRBV30 and TRBJ2-1; D tentatively reads TRBD1 or TRBD2 (5 bases each). CDR1 is GTSNPN, CDR2 SVGIG, per germline (reference sequence). Trimming pared 3 bases from V and 0 bases from J, leaving 12 bases between. This CDR3 has 15 residues. For the CDR3, the DNA is TGTGCCTGGAGCCGGGACCCGAGCTCCTACAATGAGCAGTTCTTC. This gives the protein CAWSRDPSSYNEQFF.

The table lists this clonotype with a few counts. The rearrangement uses TRBV12-3 or TRBV12-4 and TRBJ1-2, with TRBD1 identical over 9 bases. Trimming took 6 bases from V and 1 from J; bases not matched to a gene: 9. The CDR3 contains 16 residues. The CDR3 DNA follows: TGTGCCAGCAGCTCCCCGGACAGGGGAAATAACTATGGCTACACCTTC. Amino acid sequence: CASSSPDRGNNYGYTF.

This clonotype was seen a few times. The gene calls are TRBV29-1 and TRBJ2-7; TRBD1 agrees at 7 bases. Germline CDR1 is SQVTM and CDR2 is ANQGSEA. There are 12 residues in the CDR3. Trimming removed 5 bases from V and 2 bases from J; junction bases left unmatched: 3. The CDR3 spells CSVQTGTYEQYF. The DNA for the CDR3 is TGCAGCGTTCAGACAGGGACCTACGAGCAGTACTTC.

This clonotype appeared many times. The chain links TRBV20-1 to TRBJ2-2, with TRBD2 matching over 13 bases. Germline V lookup: CDR1 DFQATT, CDR2 SNEGSKA (reference sequence). J gave up 0 bases and V 7 bases, and 5 bases lay outside the gene matches. The CDR3 is 16 residues long. The CDR3 DNA reads TGCAGTGTTCAAGGACTAGCGGGAGCGAACACCGGGGAGCTGTTTTTT. It specifies CSVQGLAGANTGELFF.

V is TRBV5-4 and J is TRBJ2-7, with 9 nucleotides matching TRBD2. The CDR3 length is 14 residues. V lost 4 bases, J lost 4 bases, and 6 bases stayed unmatched. Germline CDR1 and CDR2: SGHNT and YYREEE (reference sequence). CDR3 protein: CASSPSGKEYEQYF. The CDR3 nucleotides read TGTGCCAGCAGCCCTAGCGGGAAGGAATACGAGCAGTACTTC.

This clonotype appeared many times. The CDR3 DNA reads as TGCGCCAGCAGCTTGGCGGGACGGGAGTCTTACAATGAGCAGTTCTTC. Protein sequence: CASSLAGRESYNEQFF. This chain joins TRBV5-1 and TRBJ2-1; possible D gene TRBD2, 6 bases. There are 16 residues in the CDR3. V was shortened by 0 bases and J by 4 bases, with 14 bases between the two germline ends. Germline V gene data show CDR1 as SGHRS and CDR2 as YFSETQ.

This clonotype has a handful of counts. V is TRBV5-5 and J is TRBJ1-5; 9 nucleotides line up with TRBD1. Trimming cost V 4 bases and J 6 bases; bases outside gene matches: 8. The germline gives CDR1 SGHKS, CDR2 YYEKEE (reference sequence). This CDR3 has 15 amino acids. The CDR3 protein is CASSNTGGVGQPQHF. As DNA, the CDR3 is TGTGCCAGCAGCAACACAGGGGGCGTGGGTCAGCCCCAGCATTTT. Using reference TRBV5-5 and TRBJ1-5 for the parts outside the CDR3, the full variable domain is DAGVTQSPTHLIKTRGQQVTLRCSPISGHKSVSWYQQVLGQGPQFIFQYYEKEERGRGNFPDRFSARQFPNYSSELNVNALLLGDSALYLCASSNTGGVGQPQHFGDGTRLSIL.

This clonotype has a handful of counts. The chain couples TRBV15 to TRBJ2-3; D remains unclear. V was clipped by 1 base and J by 5 bases, with 4 bases between them. The germline V gene has CDR1 LNHNV and CDR2 YYDKDF (reference sequence). This CDR3 is built from 12 residues. The CDR3 reads CATSRVGDTQYF. In DNA form, the CDR3 reads TGTGCCACCAGCAGAGTGGGAGATACGCAGTATTTT. Full variable domain (remainder filled in from reference TRBV15 and TRBJ2-3): DAMVIQNPRYQVTQFGKPVTLSCSQTLNHNVMYWYQQKSSQAPKLLFHYYDKDFNNEADTPDNFQSRRPNTSFCFLDIRSPGLGDTAMYLCATSRVGDTQYFGPGTRLTVL.